The clone carrying this T cell receptor beta chain occurred once. Its antigen is unidentified. This PCR relied on a set of 60 Vbeta primers and 13 Jbeta primers. Original processing notes: The count from a later analysis was tens of millions of unique TCR beta chains, around 10 million of them shared. The repertoire was sequenced with immunoSEQ multiplex PCR; TCRdb's copy has only in-frame clones and lacks some. V and J calls and clone size are given by that table; D and trimming were obtained from the DNA. The table records about 100,000 clones, about 74% of them present only once. The entry originates in a study of cytomegalovirus exposure and HLA in healthy donors. Germline V gives CDR1 MDHEN, CDR2 SYDVKM. The V end lost 7 bases, the J end lost 11 bases, and 14 bases lay between the germline ends. The CDR3 extends over 11 amino acids. General study findings and limits: Available immune exposure information covered CMV serostatus only. On later analysis, the bulk of CMV-associated TCR beta chains appeared to be HLA-restricted. An Asian-associated ancestry cluster reportedly showed fewer N-insertions than the approximately 660-donor mean in a later analysis.

Sequenced sample: PBMCs. V is TRBV28 and J is TRBJ1-1, with no clear D. The source of this sequence is a young woman in good health and CMV-seropositive. This chain's CDR3 is CASTLTKRAFF. In DNA form, the CDR3 reads TGTGCCAGCACCTTAACTAAGAGGGCTTTCTTT. Based on the CDR3 plus reference TRBV28 and TRBJ1-1, the full variable domain is DVKVTQSSRYLVKRTGEKVFLECVQDMDHENMFWYRQDPGLGLRLIYFSYDVKMKEKGDIPEGYSVSREKKERFSLILESASTNQTSMYLCASTLTKRAFFGQGTRLTVV.